The 14 T cell receptor beta chains below all came from one sample that was sequenced in a study of T cell responses to AZD1222 COVID-19 vaccine. The repertoire was sequenced with immunoSEQ multiplex PCR; TCRdb's copy has only in-frame clones and lacks some. The sample has some 96,000 clones, about 87% seen once; the top ten hold roughly 1.8%. This sample comprised peripheral blood, obtained on day 0 of AZD1222 vaccination. The receptors here all came from an adult in good health.

This clone has only a few counts. The chain couples TRBV28 to TRBJ2-3; 7 bases are shared with TRBD2. J was trimmed by 3 bases and V by 5 bases; bases with no gene match: 14. Germline V lookup: CDR1 MDHEN, CDR2 SYDVKM. The CDR3 has 17 amino acids. CDR3 sequence reads: CASSHFSRRERTDTQYF. The CDR3 DNA reads TGTGCCAGCAGTCACTTTAGTAGGCGGGAGCGGACAGATACGCAGTATTTT.

This chain joins TRBV3-1 (or the pseudogene TRBV3-2) and TRBJ2-4; no firm D call. Trimming took off 0 bases at V and 4 bases at J, with 10 bases between the two ends. The CDR3 has 15 residues. The germline CDR1 and CDR2 sequences are LGHDT and YNNKEL (reference sequence). Here the CDR3 DNA reads TGTGCCAGCAGCCAAGATGCGTTTTCGAAAAACATTCAGTACTTC. Amino acid sequence: CASSQDAFSKNIQYF.

This chain uses TRBV27 with TRBJ2-1; 8 positions agree with TRBD1. Germline lookup yields CDR1 MNHEY and CDR2 SMNVEV (reference sequence). Germline trimming cut 5 bases from V and 9 bases from J; bases unmatched to any gene: 12. CDR3 length: 15 residues. CDR3: CASSTGTGPFGEQFF. The CDR3 DNA reads as TGTGCCAGCAGTACGGGGACAGGTCCCTTCGGTGAGCAGTTCTTC.

The gene calls are TRBV27 and TRBJ2-1; 12 positions agree with TRBD2. The V segment lost 5 bases and the J segment 6 bases; nucleotides outside the gene matches: 5. Looked up from germline, CDR1 is MNHEY and CDR2 is SMNVEV (reference sequence). The CDR3 runs 15 residues. For the CDR3, the DNA is TGTGCCAGCAGTCCCTGGACTAGCGGGACCAATGAGCAGTTCTTC. It codes for CASSPWTSGTNEQFF.

The chain employs TRBV4-3 and TRBJ2-7, with a tentative D call TRBD2 (6 bases). Per germline, CDR1 LGHNA and CDR2 YSLEER. V dropped 1 base and J dropped 3 bases, with 16 bases sitting between them. The CDR3 is 16 amino acids. In nucleotides, the CDR3 is TGCGCCAGCAGCCAAGGACTAGATAAACGAGGCTACGAGCAGTACTTC. Translated, it gives CASSQGLDKRGYEQYF.

The CDR3 here is CSARDGNSPLHF. The CDR3, as DNA: TGCAGCGCGCGGGACGGTAATTCACCCCTCCACTTT. This chain connects TRBV29-1 to TRBJ1-6; D is perhaps TRBD1 (5 bases). Germline lookup yields CDR1 SQVTM and CDR2 ANQGSEA. The V end lost 7 bases, the J end lost 6 bases, and 10 bases lay between the germline ends. CDR3 length equals 12 residues.

The chain is built from TRBV5-1 and TRBJ1-2, with no clear D. The CDR3 runs 17 residues. Germline-derived CDR1 and CDR2 are SGHRS and YFSETQ. The V gene lost 0 bases and the J gene lost 3 bases, with 18 bases spanning the gap. The chain's CDR3 is CASSLVLPAGGHYGYTF. The CDR3 DNA sequence: TGCGCCAGCAGCTTGGTCCTCCCCGCAGGCGGCCACTATGGCTACACCTTC.

This chain uses TRBV3-1 (or the pseudogene TRBV3-2) with TRBJ2-1; unclear D gene. V was pared by 5 bases and J by 0 bases, with 11 bases between. The length of the CDR3 is 15 residues. Germline V gene data show CDR1 as LGHDT and CDR2 as YNNKEL (reference sequence). The CDR3 DNA is TGTGCCAGCAGCATGGATGGTAACTCCTACAATGAGCAGTTCTTC. This gives the protein CASSMDGNSYNEQFF.

The gene calls are TRBV27 and TRBJ2-2, with 9 nucleotides matching TRBD2. CDR1 is MNHEY and CDR2 is SMNVEV in the germline V gene (reference sequence). This CDR3 is built from 18 residues. Germline trimming cut 6 bases from V and 4 bases from J; bases unmatched to any gene: 15. The CDR3 DNA follows: TGTGCCAGCAGCCTCTCTTTGCGGGAGGGCAAGAGCACCGGGGAGCTGTTTTTT. The encoded protein is CASSLSLREGKSTGELFF.

The chain couples TRBV7-9 to TRBJ2-1, with TRBD2 matching over 8 bases. CDR1 and CDR2 from the germline V gene are SEHNR and FQNEAQ (reference sequence). The CDR3 runs to 16 residues. V lost 5 bases and J lost 6; bases outside the gene matches: 12. This CDR3 is CASSPPGGPWGNEQFF. CDR3 bases: TGTGCCAGCAGCCCCCCGGGAGGGCCCTGGGGCAATGAGCAGTTCTTC.

The chain joins TRBV6-4 to TRBJ2-3; 10 positions match TRBD2. The CDR3 runs to 15 residues. V shed 3 bases and J 4 bases; nucleotides not matched to a gene: 4. Germline-derived CDR1 and CDR2 are MRHNA and SNTAGT. The CDR3: CASSELAGDSDTQYF. CDR3 coding DNA: TGTGCCAGCAGTGAGCTAGCGGGAGATTCAGATACGCAGTATTTT.

V gene TRBV5-4 combines with J gene TRBJ1-2, with a possible D match to TRBD1 (5 bases). V shed 4 bases and J shed 5 bases, with 21 bases lying between them. Germline values: CDR1 SGHNT, CDR2 YYREEE (reference sequence). The CDR3 is 16 amino acids. The CDR3 DNA follows: TGTGCCAGCAGCCTAGTACGGGGCAGCGAGGGGTATGGCTACACCTTC. It translates to CASSLVRGSEGYGYTF.

The gene calls are TRBV9 and TRBJ1-3; possible D gene TRBD1, 6 bases. Germline CDR1 SGDLS, CDR2 YYNGEE. V lost 4 bases to trimming and J lost 3 bases, with 14 bases between them. The CDR3 length is 15 residues. CDR3 residues: CASSPSGAYGNTIYF. The CDR3 DNA reads TGTGCCAGCAGCCCCTCGGGGGCTTATGGAAACACCATATATTTT.

For the CDR3, the DNA is TGTGCCAGCAGCTTGATTGGGACCTGGGGCCAAGCTTTCTTT. It is translated as CASSLIGTWGQAFF. The chain links TRBV5-6 to TRBJ1-1; D is perhaps TRBD1 (5 bases). Germline-derived CDR1 and CDR2 are SGHDT and YYEEEE. V lost 1 base and J 9 bases, leaving 16 bases between the germline ends. The CDR3 sequence is 14 residues long.